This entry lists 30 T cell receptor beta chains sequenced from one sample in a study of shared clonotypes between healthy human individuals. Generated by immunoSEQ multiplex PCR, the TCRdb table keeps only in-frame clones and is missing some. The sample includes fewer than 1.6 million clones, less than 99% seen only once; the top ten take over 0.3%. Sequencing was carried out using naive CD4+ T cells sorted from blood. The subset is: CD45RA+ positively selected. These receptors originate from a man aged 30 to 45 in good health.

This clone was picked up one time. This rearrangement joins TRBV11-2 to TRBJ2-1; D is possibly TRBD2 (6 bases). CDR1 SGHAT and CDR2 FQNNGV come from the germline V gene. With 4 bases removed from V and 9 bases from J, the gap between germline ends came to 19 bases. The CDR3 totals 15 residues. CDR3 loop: CASSSLRTKMTEQFF. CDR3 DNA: TGTGCCAGCAGCTCCCTGCGGACTAAAATGACTGAGCAGTTCTTC.

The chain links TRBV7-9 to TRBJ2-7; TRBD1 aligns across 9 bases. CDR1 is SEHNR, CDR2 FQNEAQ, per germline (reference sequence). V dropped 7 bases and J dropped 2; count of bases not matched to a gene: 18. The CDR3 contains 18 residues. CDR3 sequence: CASTPSSTFRDRAYEQYF. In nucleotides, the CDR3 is TGTGCCAGCACCCCGTCGTCAACTTTCCGGGACAGGGCCTACGAGCAGTACTTC.

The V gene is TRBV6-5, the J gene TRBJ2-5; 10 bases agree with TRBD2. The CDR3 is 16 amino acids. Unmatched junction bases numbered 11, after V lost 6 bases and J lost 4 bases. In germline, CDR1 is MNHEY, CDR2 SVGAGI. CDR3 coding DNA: TGTGCCAGCAGCTACCGGACTAGCGGCGTACTAGAGACCCAGTACTTC. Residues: CASSYRTSGVLETQYF.

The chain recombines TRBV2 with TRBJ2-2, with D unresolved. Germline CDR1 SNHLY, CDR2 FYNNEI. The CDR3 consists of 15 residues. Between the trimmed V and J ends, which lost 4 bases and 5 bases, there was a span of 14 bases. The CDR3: CASSVVSIPTGELFF. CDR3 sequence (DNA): TGTGCCAGCAGTGTGGTTTCTATACCGACCGGGGAGCTGTTTTTT.

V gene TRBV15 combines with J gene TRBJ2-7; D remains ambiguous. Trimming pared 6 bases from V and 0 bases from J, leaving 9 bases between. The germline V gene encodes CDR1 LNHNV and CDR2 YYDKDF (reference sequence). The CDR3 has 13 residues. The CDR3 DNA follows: TGTGCCACCAGGGCGTCCGACTCCTACGAGCAGTACTTC. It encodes CATRASDSYEQYF.

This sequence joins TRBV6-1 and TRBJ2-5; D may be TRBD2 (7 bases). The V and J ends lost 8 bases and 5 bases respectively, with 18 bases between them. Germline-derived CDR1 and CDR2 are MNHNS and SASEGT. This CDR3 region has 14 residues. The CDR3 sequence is CASGREGVRETQYF. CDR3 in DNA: TGTGCCAGCGGGAGGGAGGGGGTCCGGGAGACCCAGTACTTC.

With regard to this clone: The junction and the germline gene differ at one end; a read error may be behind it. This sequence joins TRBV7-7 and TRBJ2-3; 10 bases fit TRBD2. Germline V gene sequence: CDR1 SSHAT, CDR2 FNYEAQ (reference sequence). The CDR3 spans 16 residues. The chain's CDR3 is CASSELAGLNTDTQYF. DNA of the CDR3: TGTGCTAGCAGCGAACTAGCGGGGTTAAACACAGATACGCAGTATTTT.

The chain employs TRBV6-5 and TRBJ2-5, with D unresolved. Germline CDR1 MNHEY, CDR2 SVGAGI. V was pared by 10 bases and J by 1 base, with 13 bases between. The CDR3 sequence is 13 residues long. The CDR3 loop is CATRRDIQETQYF. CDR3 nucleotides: TGTGCCACCCGACGTGATATCCAAGAGACCCAGTACTTC.

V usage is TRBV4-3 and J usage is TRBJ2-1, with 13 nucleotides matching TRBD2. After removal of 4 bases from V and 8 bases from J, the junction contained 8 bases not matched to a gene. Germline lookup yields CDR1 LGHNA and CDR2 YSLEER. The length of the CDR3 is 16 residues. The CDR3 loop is CASSPRTSGSSYEQFF. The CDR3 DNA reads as TGCGCCAGCAGCCCCCGGACTAGCGGGAGTTCCTATGAGCAGTTCTTC.

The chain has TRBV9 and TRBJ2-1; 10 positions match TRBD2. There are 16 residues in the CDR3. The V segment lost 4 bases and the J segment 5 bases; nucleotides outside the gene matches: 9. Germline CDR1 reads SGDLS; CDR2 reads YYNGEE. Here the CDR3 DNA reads TGTGCCAGCAGCCCCCGGACTAGCGGAAATGACAATGAGCAGTTCTTC. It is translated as CASSPRTSGNDNEQFF.

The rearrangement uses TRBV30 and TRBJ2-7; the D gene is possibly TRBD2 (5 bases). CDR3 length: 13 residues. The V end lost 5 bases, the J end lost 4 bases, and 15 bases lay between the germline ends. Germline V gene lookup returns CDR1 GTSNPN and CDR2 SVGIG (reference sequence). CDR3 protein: CAWGLGGSYEQYF. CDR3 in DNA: TGTGCCTGGGGTCTAGGAGGATCTTACGAGCAGTACTTC.

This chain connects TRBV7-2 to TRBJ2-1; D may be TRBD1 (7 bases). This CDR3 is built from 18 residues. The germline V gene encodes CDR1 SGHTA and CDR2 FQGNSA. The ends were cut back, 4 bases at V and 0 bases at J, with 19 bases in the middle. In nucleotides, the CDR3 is TGTGCCAGCAGCTGGGGGACCAGGGGGAGGAGCTCCTACAATGAGCAGTTCTTC. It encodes CASSWGTRGRSSYNEQFF.

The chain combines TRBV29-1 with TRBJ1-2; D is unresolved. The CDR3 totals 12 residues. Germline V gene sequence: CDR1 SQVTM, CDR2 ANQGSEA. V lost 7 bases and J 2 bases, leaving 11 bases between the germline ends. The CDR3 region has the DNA TGCAGCGCCACCTCGGGAAACTATGGCTACACCTTC. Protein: CSATSGNYGYTF.

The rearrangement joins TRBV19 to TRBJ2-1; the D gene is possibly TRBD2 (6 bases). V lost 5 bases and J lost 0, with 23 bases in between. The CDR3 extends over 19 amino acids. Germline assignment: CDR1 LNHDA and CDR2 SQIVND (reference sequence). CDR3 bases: TGTGCCAGTAGTCTAAGGAGGGACGCTAGCGCGAGCTCCTACAATGAGCAGTTCTTC. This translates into CASSLRRDASASSYNEQFF.

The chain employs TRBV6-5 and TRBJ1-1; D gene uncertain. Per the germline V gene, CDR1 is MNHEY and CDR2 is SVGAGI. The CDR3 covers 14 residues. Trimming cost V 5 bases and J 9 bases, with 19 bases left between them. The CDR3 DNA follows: TGTGCCAGCAGTCCTCCCGGTGAGGCTGCGAAAGCTTTCTTT. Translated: CASSPPGEAAKAFF.

The CDR3: CASSPYKGKTNTGELFF. The CDR3 nucleotides are TGTGCCAGCAGTCCCTATAAGGGGAAGACGAACACCGGGGAGCTGTTTTTT. The chain employs TRBV28 and TRBJ2-2, with TRBD1 as a possible D gene (5 bases). The CDR3 is 17 residues long. In germline, CDR1 is MDHEN, CDR2 SYDVKM. Between the trimmed V and J ends, which lost 5 bases and 0 bases, there was a span of 16 bases. Complete variable domain (other parts from reference TRBV28 and TRBJ2-2): DVKVTQSSRYLVKRTGEKVFLECVQDMDHENMFWYRQDPGLGLRLIYFSYDVKMKEKGDIPEGYSVSREKKERFSLILESASTNQTSMYLCASSPYKGKTNTGELFFGEGSRLTVL.

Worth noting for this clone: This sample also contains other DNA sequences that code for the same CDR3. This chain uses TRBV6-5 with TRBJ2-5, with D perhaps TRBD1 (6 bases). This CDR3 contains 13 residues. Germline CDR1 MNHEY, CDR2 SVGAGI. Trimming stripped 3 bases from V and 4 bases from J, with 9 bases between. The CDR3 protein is CASSYGGGETQYF. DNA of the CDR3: TGTGCCAGCAGTTATGGGGGCGGAGAGACCCAGTACTTC.

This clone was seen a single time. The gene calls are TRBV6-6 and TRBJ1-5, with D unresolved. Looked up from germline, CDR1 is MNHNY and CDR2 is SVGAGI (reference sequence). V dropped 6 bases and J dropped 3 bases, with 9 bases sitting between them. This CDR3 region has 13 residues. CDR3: CASSPQPNQPQHF. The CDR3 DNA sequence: TGTGCCAGCAGCCCCCAGCCCAATCAGCCCCAGCATTTT.

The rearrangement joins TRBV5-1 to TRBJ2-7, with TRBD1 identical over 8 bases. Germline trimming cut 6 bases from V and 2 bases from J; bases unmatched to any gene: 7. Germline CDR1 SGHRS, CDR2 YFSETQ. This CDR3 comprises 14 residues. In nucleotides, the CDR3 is TGCGCCAGCACCGGACAGGGTGTCCCCTACGAGCAGTACTTC. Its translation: CASTGQGVPYEQYF. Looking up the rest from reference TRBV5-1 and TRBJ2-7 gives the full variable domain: KAGVTQTPRYLIKTRGQQVTLSCSPISGHRSVSWYQQTPGQGLQFLFEYFSETQRNKGNFPGRFSGRQFSNSRSEMNVSTLELGDSALYLCASTGQGVPYEQYFGPGTRLTVT.

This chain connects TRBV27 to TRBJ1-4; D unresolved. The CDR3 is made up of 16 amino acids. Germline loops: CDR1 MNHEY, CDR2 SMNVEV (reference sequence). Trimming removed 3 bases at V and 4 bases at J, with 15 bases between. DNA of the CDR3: TGTGCCAGCAGTTTTCGGAAGACGGGTGTTAATGAAAAACTGTTTTTT. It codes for CASSFRKTGVNEKLFF.

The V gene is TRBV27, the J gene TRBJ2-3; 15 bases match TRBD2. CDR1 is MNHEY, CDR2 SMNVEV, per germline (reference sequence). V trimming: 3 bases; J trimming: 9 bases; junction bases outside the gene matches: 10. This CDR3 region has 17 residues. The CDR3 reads CASSFPASGTSGRTQYF. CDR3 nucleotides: TGTGCCAGCAGTTTCCCCGCCTCCGGGACTAGCGGGAGGACGCAGTATTTT.

The DNA of the CDR3 is TGTGCCACCAGCGGATTAGACGGGCGCTCTGGAAACACCATATATTTT. Residues: CATSGLDGRSGNTIYF. V and J are TRBV15 and TRBJ1-3, with D uncertain. CDR1 and CDR2 from the germline V gene are LNHNV and YYDKDF (reference sequence). Trimming pared 5 bases from V and 0 bases from J, leaving 14 bases between. The length of the CDR3 is 16 residues.

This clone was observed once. CDR3 coding DNA: TGTGCCAGCTCACCGGACACCTTAAGGAATCAGCCCCAGCATTTT. This sequence encodes CASSPDTLRNQPQHF. The rearrangement joins TRBV18 to TRBJ1-5; tentative D call: TRBD1 (5 bases). The germline CDR1 and CDR2 sequences are KGHSH and LQKENI. This CDR3 has 15 amino acids. V shed 3 bases and J shed 4 bases, with 13 bases lying between them.

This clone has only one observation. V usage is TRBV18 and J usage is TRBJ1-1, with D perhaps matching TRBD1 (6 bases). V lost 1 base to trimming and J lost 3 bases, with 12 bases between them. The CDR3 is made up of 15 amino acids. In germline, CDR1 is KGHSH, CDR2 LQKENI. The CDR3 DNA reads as TGTGCCAGCTCACCACTGGGGGGGGCGGACACTGAAGCTTTCTTT. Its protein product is CASSPLGGADTEAFF. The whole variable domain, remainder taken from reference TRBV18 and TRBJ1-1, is NAGVMQNPRHLVRRRGQEARLRCSPMKGHSHVYWYRQLPEEGLKFMVYLQKENIIDESGMPKERFSAEFPKEGPSILRIQQVVRGDSAAYFCASSPLGGADTEAFFGQGTRLTVV.

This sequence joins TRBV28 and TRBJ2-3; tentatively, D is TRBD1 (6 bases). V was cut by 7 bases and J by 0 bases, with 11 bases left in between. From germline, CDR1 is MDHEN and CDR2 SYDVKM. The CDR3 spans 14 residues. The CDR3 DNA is TGTGCCAGCATAGGGACATTAAGCACAGATACGCAGTATTTT. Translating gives CASIGTLSTDTQYF.

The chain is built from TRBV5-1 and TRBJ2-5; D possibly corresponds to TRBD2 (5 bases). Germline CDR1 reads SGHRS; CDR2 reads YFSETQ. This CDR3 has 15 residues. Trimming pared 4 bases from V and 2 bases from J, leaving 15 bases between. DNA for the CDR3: TGCGCCAGCAGCGTTGGCACTAGTCGGCAAGAGACCCAGTACTTC. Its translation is CASSVGTSRQETQYF.

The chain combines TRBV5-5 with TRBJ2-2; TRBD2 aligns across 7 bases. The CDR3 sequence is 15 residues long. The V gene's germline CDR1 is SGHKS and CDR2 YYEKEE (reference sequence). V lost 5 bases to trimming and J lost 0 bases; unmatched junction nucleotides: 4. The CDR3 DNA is TGTGCCAGCAGAGCGGGACTCACGAACACCGGGGAGCTGTTTTTT. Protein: CASRAGLTNTGELFF.

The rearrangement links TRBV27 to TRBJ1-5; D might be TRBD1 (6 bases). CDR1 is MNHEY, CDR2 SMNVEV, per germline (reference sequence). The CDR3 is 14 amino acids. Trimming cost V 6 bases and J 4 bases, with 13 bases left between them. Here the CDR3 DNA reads TGTGCCAGCAGACCAGGGGCTTGGAATCAGCCCCAGCATTTT. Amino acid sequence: CASRPGAWNQPQHF.

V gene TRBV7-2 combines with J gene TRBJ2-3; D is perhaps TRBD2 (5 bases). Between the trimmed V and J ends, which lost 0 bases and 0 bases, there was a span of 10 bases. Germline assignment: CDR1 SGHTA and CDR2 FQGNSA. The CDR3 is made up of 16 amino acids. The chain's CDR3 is CASSLAPGTSTDTQYF. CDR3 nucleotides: TGTGCCAGCAGCTTAGCGCCGGGAACTAGCACAGATACGCAGTATTTT.

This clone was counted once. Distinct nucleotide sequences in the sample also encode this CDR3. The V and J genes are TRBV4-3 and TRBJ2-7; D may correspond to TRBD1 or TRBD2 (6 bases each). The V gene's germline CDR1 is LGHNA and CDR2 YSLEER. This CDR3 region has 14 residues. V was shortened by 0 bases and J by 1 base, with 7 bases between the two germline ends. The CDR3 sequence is CASSQEGGSYEQYF. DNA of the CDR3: TGCGCCAGCAGCCAAGAAGGGGGGTCCTACGAGCAGTACTTC.